The next 4 T cell receptor beta chains were all read from a single sample in a study of regulatory dendritic cells for organ transplantation. Some clones are missing from TCRdb's copy, which holds only in-frame ones; the method was immunoSEQ multiplex PCR. The sample has tens of thousands of clones, roughly 80% seen once. The sequenced sample consisted of naive CD4+ T cells from blood. Stated subset: CD45RA+ naive T cells. The receptor set was obtained from a human donor in good health.

The chain joins TRBV7-3 to TRBJ2-5, with 10 nucleotides matching TRBD2. Germline V gene data show CDR1 as SGHTA and CDR2 as FQGTGA. J gave up 1 base and V 2 bases, and 4 bases lay outside the gene matches. The CDR3 is 16 residues long. For the CDR3, the DNA is TGTGCCAGCAGCTTAGGATCTAGCGGGGGCCAAGAGACCCAGTACTTC. Protein sequence: CASSLGSSGGQETQYF.

The chain couples TRBV19 to TRBJ1-2, with 9 nucleotides matching TRBD1. The V segment lost 7 bases and the J segment 1 base; nucleotides outside the gene matches: 7. CDR3 length: 15 amino acids. Germline V gene sequence: CDR1 LNHDA, CDR2 SQIVND (reference sequence). CDR3 nucleotides: TGTGCCAGTAATAATCCGGGACAGGGTAACTATGGCTACACCTTC. It specifies CASNNPGQGNYGYTF.

The chain employs TRBV6-6 and TRBJ1-6; D is unclear. The CDR3 has 15 residues. Germline CDR1 reads MNHNY; CDR2 reads SVGAGI (reference sequence). V gave up 0 bases and J gave up 9 bases, with 12 bases separating them. CDR3 protein: CASSYSRGSGSPLHF. The CDR3, as DNA: TGTGCCAGCAGTTACTCTCGAGGGAGCGGTTCACCCCTCCACTTT.

V and J are TRBV5-6 and TRBJ1-2; possible D gene TRBD1, 5 bases. The length of the CDR3 is 14 residues. Germline-derived CDR1 and CDR2 are SGHDT and YYEEEE. V lost 2 bases, J lost 1 base, and 9 bases lay in between. The CDR3 nucleotides are TGTGCCAGCAGCTTCCAGCAGGGTAACTATGGCTACACCTTC. Translating gives CASSFQQGNYGYTF.